This T cell receptor (beta chain) was recovered during a study of T cells after yellow fever vaccination. Whole-study results and caveats: Weaker, the secondary response had a peak occurring faster, on day 5 versus 15.

Trimming pared 2 bases from V and 2 bases from J, leaving 9 bases between. The CDR3 runs to 14 residues. At least ten counts were recorded for this clonotype. Template switching with 5'RACE generated the TCR cDNA and added a universal primer site and UMIs. TCRdb processed the 5' RACE reads anew with MiXCR; each CDR3 protein has one entry. Altogether 30,000 or so distinct CDR3 sequences are present, approximately 6.5% being singletons, with the ten largest covering roughly 25%. Sequenced here: PBMCs, either bulk or a sorted T-cell subset (CD4+, CD8+, memory, or dextramer-sorted; not recorded which), sampled on the day of the yellow fever booster vaccination. The receptor's source is a young man who received the YFV17D yellow fever vaccine. V usage is TRBV12-3 or TRBV12-4 and J usage is TRBJ1-2, with D hard to call. The DNA of the CDR3 is TGTGCCAGCAGTTTAAAAACGGGGAACTATGGCTACACCTTC. This sequence encodes CASSLKTGNYGYTF.